Each of the 18 T cell receptor beta chains below was sequenced from the same sample in a study of shared clonotypes between healthy human individuals. Produced via immunoSEQ multiplex PCR; TCRdb's table is partial and in-frame only. The sample shows over a million clones, approximately 98.5% of them seen only once. What was sequenced was naive CD4+ T cells sorted from blood. Regarding subset: CD45RA+ positively selected. All receptors derive from a man aged 30 to 39 in good health.

This clone was detected once. The V and J genes are TRBV6-5 and TRBJ1-2, with 9 bases identical to TRBD1. The J segment lost 1 base and the V segment lost 2 bases, leaving 5 bases of the junction unmatched. CDR1 and CDR2 (germline): MNHEY, SVGAGI. This CDR3 region has 16 residues. The CDR3 region is CASSYGDRALNYGYTF. The CDR3 region has the DNA TGTGCCAGCAGTTACGGGGACAGGGCTCTTAACTATGGCTACACCTTC.

The chain joins TRBV7-2 to TRBJ1-2, with a possible D match to TRBD1 (5 bases). CDR3 length equals 13 residues. Germline-derived CDR1 and CDR2 are SGHTA and FQGNSA. The ends were cut back, 5 bases at V and 8 bases at J, with 15 bases in the middle. The CDR3, as DNA: TGTGCCAGCAGCCGGCAAAGGGGTGGCGGCTACACCTTC. Its translation is CASSRQRGGGYTF.

V is TRBV18 and J is TRBJ1-4; the D is unclear. There are 15 residues in the CDR3. The V end was cut by 3 bases, the J end by 5 bases, with 13 bases between. Germline values: CDR1 KGHSH, CDR2 LQKENI. The CDR3 reads CASSPIRVQNEKLFF. In DNA form, the CDR3 reads TGTGCCAGCTCACCCATCCGGGTCCAAAATGAAAAACTGTTTTTT.

The chain employs TRBV2 and TRBJ2-7; no firm D call. The CDR3 runs to 14 residues. Germline-derived CDR1 and CDR2 are SNHLY and FYNNEI. V was pared by 5 bases and J by 0 bases, with 11 bases between. CDR3 sequence (DNA): TGTGCCAGCAGTAGACGTTTTCTCTCCTACGAGCAGTACTTC. As protein: CASSRRFLSYEQYF.

This sequence joins TRBV14 and TRBJ2-1, with 8 bases aligning to TRBD2. V dropped 4 bases and J dropped 4; count of bases not matched to a gene: 3. Looked up from germline, CDR1 is SGHDN and CDR2 is FVKESK. This CDR3 region has 14 residues. CDR3 loop: CASSRTSSYNEQFF. The CDR3 DNA is TGTGCCAGCAGCCGGACTAGCAGTTACAATGAGCAGTTCTTC.

This clone was seen just once. The chain links TRBV12-5 to TRBJ2-1; D is perhaps TRBD1 (6 bases). V shed 0 bases and J shed 7 bases, with 16 bases lying between them. CDR1 is LGHNT, CDR2 FRNRAP, per germline. The CDR3 is 16 residues long. CDR3 sequence: CASGLVVDRSENEQFF. In DNA form, the CDR3 reads TGTGCTAGTGGTTTGGTAGTCGACAGGTCTGAAAATGAGCAGTTCTTC.

The CDR3 spells CASPKRINTGELFF. The CDR3 DNA reads as TGTGCCAGCCCTAAGCGGATTAACACCGGGGAGCTGTTTTTT. V gene TRBV21-1 combines with J gene TRBJ2-2; the DNA was not compared with TRBD2, the D call given in the table. TRBV21-1 constitutes a pseudogene. The CDR3 runs 14 residues.

This chain uses TRBV15 with TRBJ2-7, with D possibly TRBD2 on 5 matching bases. Germline loops: CDR1 LNHNV, CDR2 YYDKDF (reference sequence). The CDR3 is 15 amino acids. Trimming left V 5 bases short and J 1 base short, with 15 bases between. The CDR3, as DNA: TGTGCCACCAGCCGATCGGTGGGAGCATCCTACGAGCAGTACTTC. Translating it yields CATSRSVGASYEQYF.

CDR3 amino acids: CASSSPGQPYGYTF. CDR3 nucleotides: TGTGCCAGCAGCTCCCCGGGACAGCCCTATGGCTACACCTTC. This chain uses TRBV5-4 with TRBJ1-2; 7 bases fit TRBD1. Trimming at V came to 3 bases and at J to 4 bases, leaving 6 bases not matched to a gene. Germline V gives CDR1 SGHNT, CDR2 YYREEE (reference sequence). The CDR3 is 14 amino acids.

V is TRBV2 and J is TRBJ2-5; the match to TRBD2 covers 10 bases. With 3 bases clipped from V and 5 bases from J, the junction kept 9 bases outside the gene matches. This CDR3 is built from 16 residues. In germline, CDR1 is SNHLY, CDR2 FYNNEI. CDR3 residues: CASSENLAGVGETQYF. Here the CDR3 DNA reads TGTGCCAGCAGTGAGAATCTAGCGGGAGTGGGCGAGACCCAGTACTTC.

The genes are TRBV10-3 and TRBJ2-1; TRBD2 is a possible D gene (5 bases). V was clipped by 3 bases and J by 6 bases, with 15 bases between them. The CDR3 has 15 amino acids. The germline V gene has CDR1 ENHRY and CDR2 SYGVKD. The chain's CDR3 is CAISDQAQGSNEQFF. CDR3 bases: TGTGCCATCAGTGACCAGGCTCAAGGGAGCAATGAGCAGTTCTTC.

The chain employs TRBV7-2 and TRBJ2-3; D is possibly TRBD1 or TRBD2 (5 bases each). The CDR3 consists of 13 residues. With 5 bases removed from V and 8 bases from J, the gap between germline ends came to 14 bases. CDR1 and CDR2 (germline): SGHTA, FQGNSA. CDR3 coding DNA: TGTGCCAGCAGCCCCGGGACGGGTGGTACGCAGTATTTT. This encodes CASSPGTGGTQYF.

This chain connects TRBV10-3 to TRBJ1-1; D remains ambiguous. CDR1 and CDR2 from the germline V gene are ENHRY and SYGVKD. The V and J ends lost 2 bases and 1 base respectively, with 5 bases between them. The CDR3 is made up of 13 amino acids. DNA of the CDR3: TGTGCCATCAGTGAGACAGCGAACACTGAAGCTTTCTTT. This sequence encodes CAISETANTEAFF.

J is TRBJ2-3 and V is TRBV5-1; D is possibly TRBD1 (5 bases). V shed 4 bases and J shed 0 bases, with 15 bases lying between them. The CDR3 spans 16 residues. Germline lookup yields CDR1 SGHRS and CDR2 YFSETQ. The CDR3, as DNA: TGCGCCAGCAGCCAGGGTGGAAGGCAAAGCACAGATACGCAGTATTTT. The encoded protein is CASSQGGRQSTDTQYF.

The chain couples TRBV7-3 to TRBJ1-1; the match to TRBD1 covers 9 bases. The CDR3 totals 13 residues. Germline V lookup: CDR1 SGHTA, CDR2 FQGTGA. The trim removed 5 bases at V and 5 bases at J, leaving 3 bases unmatched. The CDR3 region has the DNA TGTGCCAGCAGCGACAGGGGGTTAACTGAAGCTTTCTTT. This translates into CASSDRGLTEAFF.

About this clone: The sample has other DNA sequences that encode this CDR3 too. V usage is TRBV5-1 and J usage is TRBJ1-3; D is ambiguous. The V gene's germline CDR1 is SGHRS and CDR2 YFSETQ. The CDR3 is 14 residues long. The V end was cut by 1 base, the J end by 0 bases, with 5 bases between. CDR3 nucleotide sequence: TGCGCCAGCAGCTTGTCGGGCTCTGGAAACACCATATATTTT. It is translated as CASSLSGSGNTIYF.

The V and J genes are TRBV27 and TRBJ2-7; D unresolved. Deletions cut 6 bases from V and 2 bases from J, with 11 bases between. The CDR3 runs 13 residues. The V gene's germline CDR1 is MNHEY and CDR2 SMNVEV (reference sequence). CDR3 amino acids: CASRYILPYEQYF. DNA for the CDR3: TGTGCCAGCAGATATATACTACCCTACGAGCAGTACTTC.

V and J are TRBV18 and TRBJ2-1; no clear D gene. Germline V gene lookup returns CDR1 KGHSH and CDR2 LQKENI. Trimming shortened V by 3 bases and J by 4 bases, and 13 bases separated the two germline ends. The CDR3 spans 15 residues. In DNA, the CDR3 is TGTGCCAGCTCACCGACTTCTGCCGAATACAATGAGCAGTTCTTC. The encoded protein is CASSPTSAEYNEQFF.